This TCR beta chain was obtained from a study of blood T cells in healthy people across ages. A sample-barcoded 5' primer and a J-beta primer mix were used in a second PCR of about 6 to 12 cycles. TCRdb passed the 5' RACE reads through MiXCR, listing each CDR3 protein once. The table lists about 620,000 distinct CDR3 sequences, 20% to 25% of them singletons. The donors, aged about 6 to 90, were healthy Caucasians from Russia. The germline CDR1 and CDR2 sequences are MNHEY and SVGAGI. CDR3 length: 13 amino acids. V was shortened by 5 bases and J by 3 bases, with 10 bases between the two germline ends. The chain has TRBV6-5 and TRBJ2-5; D unclear. Material for sequencing was blood. This TCR was recovered from a man aged 65 to 85 in good health. The CDR3 loop is CASSAGPKETQYF. CDR3 DNA sequence: TGTGCCAGCAGTGCCGGGCCTAAAGAGACCCAGTACTTC.